The 7 T cell receptor beta chains presented below share a single source sample, sequenced in a study of T cell clonotyping in hematopoietic cell transplantation. TCRdb keeps only in-frame clones here, not all; method: immunoSEQ multiplex PCR. The sample includes about 13,000 clones, 80% to 95% of them seen just once. The sample taken for sequencing was peripheral blood mononuclear cells. The receptors were sampled from a man aged 25 to 40 in good health. Some clones in this sample may be carry-over from other donors' samples.

This chain uses TRBV5-4 with TRBJ2-1, with no clear D. Germline V gene data show CDR1 as SGHNT and CDR2 as YYREEE (reference sequence). This CDR3 comprises 16 residues. V gave up 0 bases and J gave up 1 base, with 11 bases separating them. In DNA form, the CDR3 reads TGTGCCAGCAGCTTGGGGGTGGAAGGGTCCTACAATGAGCAGTTCTTC. Its protein product is CASSLGVEGSYNEQFF.

This clone has a single count. The chain combines TRBV10-3 with TRBJ1-5; 9 nucleotides agree with TRBD1. Germline CDR1 reads ENHRY; CDR2 reads SYGVKD. The V and J ends lost 6 bases and 3 bases, in that order; junction bases with no gene match: 3. The CDR3 covers 14 residues. The CDR3 region has the DNA TGTGCCATCAGGGGACAGGGATCCAATCAGCCCCAGCATTTT. This codes for CAIRGQGSNQPQHF.

The chain employs TRBV14 and TRBJ1-3; D is unclear. The CDR3 has 17 residues. V lost 4 bases and J 0 bases, leaving 16 bases between the germline ends. Germline V gives CDR1 SGHDN, CDR2 FVKESK. CDR3: CASSRLRHLSSGNTIYF. CDR3 in DNA: TGTGCCAGCAGCCGCCTTAGACACCTTTCCTCTGGAAACACCATATATTTT.

V usage is TRBV25-1 and J usage is TRBJ2-5; 9 bases match TRBD2. Trimming at V came to 2 bases and at J to 5 bases, leaving 12 bases not matched to a gene. Germline CDR1 and CDR2: MGHDK and SYGVNS. The CDR3 is made up of 17 amino acids. The CDR3 sequence: CASSEEGRGGLGETQYF. CDR3 DNA sequence: TGTGCCAGCAGTGAAGAAGGGCGGGGGGGCCTTGGGGAGACCCAGTACTTC.

This clone has just a few counts. The V gene is TRBV2, the J gene TRBJ2-4, with 9 bases fitting TRBD2. The germline V gene encodes CDR1 SNHLY and CDR2 FYNNEI. The CDR3 runs 15 residues. Losses at the gene ends were 2 bases for V and 7 bases for J; bases not matched to a gene: 6. The CDR3 region has the DNA TGTGCCAGCAGTGAACGGCGGGAGGGCGGTAACATTCAGTACTTC. Its translation: CASSERREGGNIQYF.

The CDR3 reads CASSPSGVYGYTF. DNA for the CDR3: TGTGCCAGCAGCCCCTCGGGGGTCTATGGCTACACCTTC. The rearrangement joins TRBV5-6 to TRBJ1-2, with D maybe TRBD1 (5 bases). V shed 4 bases and J shed 4 bases, with 11 bases lying between them. This CDR3 has 13 amino acids. CDR1 SGHDT and CDR2 YYEEEE come from the germline V gene.

The genes are TRBV5-4 and TRBJ1-2; D ambiguous. Trimming stripped 2 bases from V and 6 bases from J, with 14 bases between. Germline loops: CDR1 SGHNT, CDR2 YYREEE (reference sequence). CDR3 length: 14 residues. The CDR3 DNA reads TGTGCCAGCAGCTTCTTAACCTCACGTAATGGCTACACCTTC. Its translation: CASSFLTSRNGYTF.